This entry concerns a single TCR beta chain. The target of this receptor is not known. No much larger clonotype is one base removed from it; base qualities were not supplied. The data are from a study of human T cells and chemical hapten exposure (dated by TCRdb to the early 2020s). For the wider study: For sensitization, 2% DPC in acetone was applied to a 2 cm by 2 cm area of upper inner arm skin. Patients additionally received weekly therapeutic DPC doses to the scalp throughout the approximately 25-week study period. Patch testing was performed on the upper back with Finn chambers containing 0.01% DPC, and the patch tests were scored after 6 days according to International Contact Dermatitis Research Group standards. The patient cohort, mostly female, included alopecia areata with under or over 50% scalp involvement, alopecia totalis and alopecia universalis. Libraries were combined into a pool for sequencing, and differences in TCR yield between samples came mainly from small differences in library volumes within the pool. Peripheral blood TCR repertoire changes were tracked in vivo in alopecia patients during primary and secondary sensitization to the hapten diphenylcyclopropenone (DPC). Blood samples were taken from patients before sensitization (week 0) and at 2, 6 and about 24 weeks after DPC sensitization. Blood for TCR sequencing was provided by twenty-nine alopecia patients at one to four time points (pre-sensitization, 2, 6 and 24 weeks).

The method was RACE. The instrument given in TCRdb is NextSeq 500. Library preparation attached unique molecular identifiers to individual cDNA molecules for quantitative, reproducible TCR counting. From each blood RNA sample, both TCR alpha and TCR beta chains were sequenced. The source study handled its data this way. The median number of TCRs per sample was 85,000 to 100,000, ranging from 23,224 to 690,600. The Decombinator software suite was used to annotate V, J and CDR3 in the TCR reads. For the PS versus PT1 abundance plots, all samples were subsampled to the same number of TCRs (28,000). Expanded TCRs were defined as absent before sensitization and observed at least eight times at the 2-week time point. TCRdb applied fastp at Q25 and MiXCR to the public reads, then kept only in-frame beta chains. Every entry covers one CDR3 protein and lists the most common genes and DNA from its rows. The V and J calls follow TCRdb's processing rather than the paper's. The sample yields fewer than 200,000 distinct CDR3 sequences; about 31% were counted once. In total, the top ten clones hold less than 3% of the sample.

Including the terminal cysteine and phenylalanine, the CDR3 comprises 16 residues. Just CDR3 DNA is preserved here, 48 bases in frame from base 1. From the germline V gene, CDR1 is SGHVS and CDR2 is FNYEAQ. V and J lose 2 bases and 0 bases, and a span of 10 bases separates them. General conclusions and limits of the study: Patch test score was positively correlated with the number of PT1 expanded TCRs, with significance at thresholds 8, 16 and 32 but not at 4. All patients had alopecia, a presumed autoimmune disease, so their immune response might differ from that of healthy individuals. Expanded TCRs formed significantly more large CDR3 similarity clusters than pre-sensitization or healthy control sets, consistent with antigen-driven responses. Repeated subsampling changed both the strength of the expansion versus patch-test correlation and the threshold at which that correlation became significant. DPC sensitization did not change the number of TCRs with a frequency above 1 in 1000, and there was no evidence of changes in global repertoire structure.

This specimen's time point label, interpreted: pre-sensitization, week 0. According to the study, the label for this sample's treatment or condition signals: therapeutic diphenylcyclopropenone sensitization with weekly scalp DPC. Blood at each patch-test visit was drawn before the patch test was applied. To be eligible, patients had to be aged 18 to 70, diagnosed with alopecia and judged suitable for DPC therapy, while pregnant patients were excluded. Total RNA was extracted from unfractionated whole blood that had been collected in Tempus Blood RNA tubes. The chain is made from TRBV7-6 and TRBJ2-2, with no confident D gene call. The sequence derives from a woman under 40 with alopecia areata. Some clones in this sample may be carry-over from other donors' samples. The specimen was whole blood, collected in connection with sensitization to the hapten diphenylcyclopropenone (DPC). For the CDR3, the sequence is CASSLLLVANTGELFF. The nucleotide sequence is TGTGCCAGCAGCTTACTCTTGGTTGCGAACACCGGGGAGCTGTTTTTT.